One and the same sample provided the 9 T cell receptor beta chains below, sequenced in a study of cytomegalovirus exposure and HLA in healthy donors. Both 60 Vbeta primers and 13 Jbeta primers went into the PCR. The protocol was immunoSEQ multiplex PCR, while the TCRdb copy is restricted to in-frame clones and leaves out a portion. Of 160,000 or so clones listed, roughly 80% are singletons. The sample was PBMCs. Receptor source: a woman in her fifties or sixties in good health and CMV-seronegative.

The V gene is TRBV11-3, the J gene TRBJ2-1, with a possible D match to TRBD2 (5 bases). This CDR3 spans 15 amino acids. Trimming removed 5 bases at V and 1 base at J, with 12 bases between. Germline V gives CDR1 SGHNT, CDR2 YENEEA. Written as DNA, the CDR3 is TGTGCCAGCAGCCCACGAGGGTCGTCCTACAATGAGCAGTTCTTC. This sequence encodes CASSPRGSSYNEQFF.

The chain combines TRBV7-2 with TRBJ1-5; TRBD1 matches 8 bases. The CDR3 spans 15 residues. Trimming at V came to 5 bases and at J to 6 bases, leaving 9 bases not matched to a gene. CDR1 is SGHTA and CDR2 is FQGNSA in the germline V gene. The DNA for the CDR3 is TGTGCCAGCAGCCAAGGACAGGGAGGAGTTCAGCCCCAGCATTTT. The encoded protein is CASSQGQGGVQPQHF.

The genes are TRBV28 and TRBJ1-4, with 8 bases identical to TRBD1. With V trimmed by 6 bases and J by 5 bases, 8 bases remained unmatched. The CDR3 length is 15 residues. Germline CDR1 is MDHEN and CDR2 is SYDVKM. This CDR3 is CASSSQQGGNEKLFF. CDR3 nucleotide sequence: TGTGCCAGCAGCTCCCAACAGGGGGGAAATGAAAAACTGTTTTTT.

This sequence joins TRBV2 and TRBJ2-5; TRBD2 aligns across 9 bases. Germline values: CDR1 SNHLY, CDR2 FYNNEI. The J segment lost 2 bases and the V segment lost 4 bases, leaving 5 bases of the junction unmatched. The CDR3 loop spans 15 amino acids. Here the CDR3 DNA reads TGTGCCAGCAGTGGGGTGGCGGGGGGGCAAGAGACCCAGTACTTC. It specifies CASSGVAGGQETQYF.

The chain couples TRBV7-2 to TRBJ1-1, with no clear D. CDR1 and CDR2 from the germline V gene are SGHTA and FQGNSA. V was shortened by 5 bases and J by 4 bases, with 11 bases between the two germline ends. The CDR3 loop spans 13 amino acids. CDR3 in amino acids: CASSVTVLTEAFF. Written as DNA, the CDR3 is TGTGCCAGCAGCGTCACAGTGCTCACTGAAGCTTTCTTT. The full variable domain, completed using reference TRBV7-2 and TRBJ1-1, is GAGVSQSPSNKVTEKGKDVELRCDPISGHTALYWYRQSLGQGLEFLIYFQGNSAPDKSGLPSDRFSAERTGGSVSTLTIQRTQQEDSAVYLCASSVTVLTEAFFGQGTRLTVV.

The chain is built from TRBV9 and TRBJ2-2; the D is unclear. The CDR3 has 16 amino acids. Trimming left V 0 bases short and J 0 bases short, with 9 bases between. The germline V gene encodes CDR1 SGDLS and CDR2 YYNGEE. CDR3 in DNA: TGTGCCAGCAGCGTAGGTGGCGGAACGAACACCGGGGAGCTGTTTTTT. It specifies CASSVGGGTNTGELFF.

As to this clone: The sample contains more than one DNA sequence encoding this CDR3. This chain joins TRBV19 and TRBJ1-5, with D possibly TRBD1 on 5 matching bases. Germline lookup yields CDR1 LNHDA and CDR2 SQIVND (reference sequence). Trimming left V 3 bases short and J 1 base short, with 7 bases between. This CDR3 has 14 amino acids. In DNA, the CDR3 is TGTGCCAGTAGTATTACAGGAAGCAATCAGCCCCAGCATTTT. Protein sequence: CASSITGSNQPQHF.

This rearrangement joins TRBV9 to TRBJ2-3, with TRBD1 as a possible D gene (6 bases). This CDR3 region has 15 residues. From germline, CDR1 is SGDLS and CDR2 YYNGEE. V lost 4 bases and J lost 2, with 14 bases in between. The CDR3 DNA reads as TGTGCCAGCAGCCCCCACAGGGCCTCCACAGATACGCAGTATTTT. It codes for CASSPHRASTDTQYF.

The chain employs TRBV9 and TRBJ1-1, with 10 bases fitting TRBD1. With 2 bases clipped from V and 4 bases from J, the junction kept 2 bases outside the gene matches. This CDR3 comprises 14 residues. The V gene's germline CDR1 is SGDLS and CDR2 YYNGEE. DNA for the CDR3: TGTGCCAGCAGCGTTGGGACAGGGGTCACTGAAGCTTTCTTT. Its translation is CASSVGTGVTEAFF.